The present T cell receptor beta chain was sequenced within a study of shared clonotypes between healthy human individuals. Study results and limitations: The naive CD4 repertoires of a handful of donors were compared, and approximately 4.7% of clonotypes were shared. Estimated clonotype richness was generally higher in naive than memory subsets.

This CDR3 is built from 14 residues. V was clipped by 5 bases and J by 11 bases; unmatched bases: 10. Germline V gives CDR1 SEHNR, CDR2 FQNEAQ (reference sequence). Libraries were prepared by immunoSEQ multiplex PCR; TCRdb keeps only in-frame clonotypes and omits some of them. The table includes 1 million to 1.2 million clones, approximately 80% detected once. Only a few counts were recorded for this clone. As yet, its antigen is unknown. Donors comprised healthy HIV-negative adults lacking recent acute infections or vaccinations. This clonotype was obtained from a man aged 18 to 29 in good health. Some clones in this sample may be carry-over from other donors' samples. Source material: memory CD4+ T cells from PBMCs. Subset denoted: CD45RA-negative fraction. The J gene is TRBJ2-4, the V gene TRBV7-9, with 9 nucleotides matching TRBD1. As DNA, the CDR3 is TGTGCCAGCAGCCGACCGGGACAGGGATCGGTTCAGTACTTC. Amino acid sequence: CASSRPGQGSVQYF.